Sequencing of this T cell receptor (beta chain) was carried out in a study of T cells in Graves' hyperthyroidism and ophthalmopathy. Study findings and constraints: Stable hyperthyroidism was separated from ophthalmopathy by a model based on 13 V-J features. Blood also showed most of the thyroid clonotypes that were expanded above 0.001.

As regards this clonotype: The antigen remains undetermined. A much bigger clone sits one base away, suggesting this may be a read error.

Template material for amplifying TCR beta CDR3 regions consisted of RNA transcripts. First-round RT-PCR with HTBI primers amplified the TCR CDR3 region. One entry per CDR3 protein, called by TCRdb with MiXCR from the multiplex PCR reads. The sample consists of about 460,000 distinct CDR3 sequences, about 20% of them appearing once. The V end lost 4 bases, the J end lost 6 bases, and 15 bases lay between the germline ends. The CDR3 spans 14 residues. CDR1 MNHNS and CDR2 SASEGT come from the germline V gene. A patient was excluded if there was uncontrolled infection, other autoimmune disease, pregnancy or lactation.

The sequenced sample was blood. The clonotype was recovered from a woman aged 65 to 85 with Graves' ophthalmopathy. The chain combines TRBV6-1 with TRBJ1-1; no reliable D call. CDR3 nucleotides: TGTGCCAGCAGTGCCAGGAATATAAGGGCTGAAGCTTTCTTT. As protein: CASSARNIRAEAFF.